Presented here are 9 T cell receptor beta chains from one specimen sequenced in a study of cytomegalovirus exposure and HLA in healthy donors. 13 Jbeta primers and 60 Vbeta primers were used for the PCR. Using immunoSEQ multiplex PCR, the repertoire was profiled, and TCRdb retains in-frame clones only, with some absent. The sample records around 130,000 clones, roughly 70% being singletons. The sequenced sample consisted of PBMCs. These receptors all come from a woman in her thirties or forties in good health and CMV-seropositive.

The rearrangement links TRBV4-3 to TRBJ2-3; tentative D call: TRBD1 (5 bases). This CDR3 spans 15 amino acids. Trimming took 0 bases from V and 6 from J, leaving 13 bases between them. The germline gives CDR1 LGHNA, CDR2 YSLEER. The CDR3: CASSQDGRRVDTQYF. The CDR3 DNA is TGCGCCAGCAGCCAAGATGGTCGCAGGGTTGATACGCAGTATTTT.

The chain joins TRBV5-1 to TRBJ1-1; D perhaps matches TRBD1 (5 bases). The length of the CDR3 is 16 residues. Trimming pared 3 bases from V and 1 base from J, leaving 16 bases between. From germline, CDR1 is SGHRS and CDR2 YFSETQ. CDR3 sequence (DNA): TGCGCCAGCAGCTGGGAGGCGGGGCCGGCGAACACTGAAGCTTTCTTT. Translation: CASSWEAGPANTEAFF.

This clone has only one observation. The V and J genes are TRBV5-1 and TRBJ1-6, with 9 nucleotides matching TRBD1. Germline lookup yields CDR1 SGHRS and CDR2 YFSETQ. The CDR3 is 16 amino acids. Trimming cost V 0 bases and J 9 bases; bases outside gene matches: 7. The CDR3 sequence is CASSLGTGEAVSPLHF. CDR3 bases: TGCGCCAGCAGCTTGGGGACAGGGGAAGCGGTTTCACCCCTCCACTTT.

The sample holds a few counts of this clone. The V call is TRBV5-6, the J call TRBJ1-2; D unclear. The CDR3 sequence is 13 residues long. Germline CDR1 and CDR2: SGHDT and YYEEEE. V was shortened by 0 bases and J by 8 bases, with 11 bases between the two germline ends. Written as DNA, the CDR3 is TGTGCCAGCAGCTTGGTCTCGGGTGGCGGCTACACCTTC. It codes for CASSLVSGGGYTF.

CDR3 DNA: TGTGCCAGCTCCGAGAGCTCCTACAATGAGCAGTTCTTC. Its translation: CASSESSYNEQFF. The rearrangement uses TRBV27 and TRBJ2-1; no definite D call. Germline V gene lookup returns CDR1 MNHEY and CDR2 SMNVEV (reference sequence). Trimming pared 8 bases from V and 0 bases from J, leaving 8 bases between. This CDR3 comprises 13 residues.

The sample holds one count of this clone. The chain is built from TRBV5-1 and TRBJ1-4, with D unclear. CDR3 length: 14 residues. Germline lookup yields CDR1 SGHRS and CDR2 YFSETQ. V was pared by 0 bases and J by 5 bases, with 8 bases between. The chain's CDR3 is CASSLDGVNEKLFF. CDR3 nucleotide sequence: TGCGCCAGCAGCTTGGACGGGGTAAATGAAAAACTGTTTTTT.

As DNA, the CDR3 is TGTGCCAGCAGCTTAATCGGCGGATTTGGAAATGAGCAGTTCTTC. Encoded protein: CASSLIGGFGNEQFF. The rearrangement joins TRBV5-4 to TRBJ2-1; D remains unclear. The CDR3 totals 15 residues. Looked up from germline, CDR1 is SGHNT and CDR2 is YYREEE (reference sequence). V was clipped by 2 bases and J by 7 bases, with 16 bases between them.

Only a few counts were recorded for this clone. The chain couples TRBV6-4 to TRBJ1-4, with 10 nucleotides matching TRBD1. The V segment lost 7 bases and the J segment 10 bases; nucleotides outside the gene matches: 12. CDR3 length: 15 residues. Germline V lookup: CDR1 MRHNA, CDR2 SNTAGT. CDR3 DNA sequence: TGTGCCAGCAAAACAAGACAGGGGGCGCAGGGAAAACTGTTTTTT. It encodes CASKTRQGAQGKLFF.

A word on this clone: Within the sample, other DNA sequences also encode this same CDR3. The chain links TRBV19 to TRBJ1-4, with TRBD1 matching over 8 bases. The CDR3 totals 14 residues. Germline loops: CDR1 LNHDA, CDR2 SQIVND (reference sequence). Trimming at V came to 5 bases and at J to 4 bases, leaving 3 bases not matched to a gene. CDR3 loop: CASSFDRGNEKLFF. Written as DNA, the CDR3 is TGTGCCAGTAGTTTCGACAGGGGTAATGAAAAACTGTTTTTT.